The 8 T cell receptor beta chains below were found in one sample sequenced in a study of blood T cell repertoires in COVID-19. TCRdb's table, derived via immunoSEQ multiplex PCR, lists solely in-frame clones and lacks some. The table has 300,000 to 400,000 clones, about 90% seen once. Specimen: PBMCs or T cells enriched from blood (not recorded which). All receptors derive from a man between 25 and 39 years old who had recovered from COVID-19.

The V and J genes are TRBV27 and TRBJ1-6; possible D gene TRBD1, 6 bases. The germline gives CDR1 MNHEY, CDR2 SMNVEV (reference sequence). V gave up 6 bases and J gave up 16 bases, with 13 bases separating them. CDR3 length: 11 residues. The CDR3 coding sequence is TGTGCCAGCAGGCAGGGGCCGCGTCTCCACTTT. Protein product: CASRQGPRLHF.

The chain employs TRBV5-5 and TRBJ1-2; a weak D match, TRBD1 (6 bases). The CDR3 totals 15 residues. Germline assignment: CDR1 SGHKS and CDR2 YYEKEE (reference sequence). Trimming took 0 bases from V and 7 from J, leaving 16 bases between them. This CDR3 reads CASSLGLGAPSGYTF. The CDR3 DNA follows: TGTGCCAGCAGCTTGGGTCTGGGGGCGCCTAGTGGCTACACCTTC.

This clone was found a few times. This chain joins TRBV14 and TRBJ2-7; D unclear. The CDR3 has 13 residues. Trimming removed 1 base at V and 2 bases at J, with 6 bases between. In germline, CDR1 is SGHDN, CDR2 FVKESK. CDR3 sequence (DNA): TGTGCCAGCAGCCAAGGACTCCCCTACGAGCAGTACTTC. It codes for CASSQGLPYEQYF.

V gene TRBV5-6 combines with J gene TRBJ1-2, with D possibly TRBD1 on 6 matching bases. The CDR3 covers 13 residues. The V and J ends lost 4 bases and 7 bases respectively, with 14 bases between them. Per germline, CDR1 SGHDT and CDR2 YYEEEE. CDR3 bases: TGTGCCAGCAGCCCCGGCAGGGGTTTTGGCTACACCTTC. Encoded protein: CASSPGRGFGYTF.

The chain has TRBV2 and TRBJ2-3; no clear D gene. Per germline, CDR1 SNHLY and CDR2 FYNNEI. The V gene lost 4 bases and the J gene lost 2 bases, with 22 bases spanning the gap. CDR3 length: 18 residues. DNA for the CDR3: TGTGCCAGCAGTGGCCGTCTAATAGCCGTCGGTAACACAGATACGCAGTATTTT. The encoded protein is CASSGRLIAVGNTDTQYF.

The chain recombines TRBV5-8 with TRBJ1-5, with D unresolved. The CDR3 is 18 residues long. In germline, CDR1 is SGHTS, CDR2 YDEGEE. V gave up 4 bases and J gave up 7 bases, with 27 bases separating them. CDR3 region: CASSPAPGRWVGVQPQHF. CDR3 in DNA: TGTGCCAGCAGCCCTGCCCCCGGGAGGTGGGTTGGTGTACAGCCCCAGCATTTT.

This rearrangement joins TRBV28 to TRBJ2-2; 7 bases match TRBD1. Germline-derived CDR1 and CDR2 are MDHEN and SYDVKM. V was pared by 6 bases and J by 5 bases, with 15 bases of the junction left unmatched. This CDR3 is 17 amino acids long. In nucleotides, the CDR3 is TGTGCCAGCAGCCCACAGGTGACAGGGCGGTATACCGGGGAGCTGTTTTTT. Its protein is CASSPQVTGRYTGELFF.

This clone was seen a few times. The rearrangement links TRBV29-1 to TRBJ2-7; 10 bases line up with TRBD1. The germline CDR1 and CDR2 sequences are SQVTM and ANQGSEA. The CDR3 is 15 amino acids. The V segment lost 0 bases and the J segment 3 bases; nucleotides outside the gene matches: 5. CDR3 loop: CSVEEGQGTLYEQYF. In DNA, the CDR3 is TGCAGCGTTGAAGAGGGACAGGGGACCCTCTACGAGCAGTACTTC.